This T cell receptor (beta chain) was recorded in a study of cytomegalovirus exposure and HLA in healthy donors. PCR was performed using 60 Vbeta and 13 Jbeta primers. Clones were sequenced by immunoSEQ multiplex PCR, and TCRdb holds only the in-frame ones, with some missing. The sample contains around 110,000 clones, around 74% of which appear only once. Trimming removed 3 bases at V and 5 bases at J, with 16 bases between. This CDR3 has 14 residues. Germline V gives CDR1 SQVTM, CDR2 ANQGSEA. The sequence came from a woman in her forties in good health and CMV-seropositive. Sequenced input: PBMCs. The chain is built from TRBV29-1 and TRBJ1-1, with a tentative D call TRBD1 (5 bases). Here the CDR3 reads CSVDGGVGRTEAFF. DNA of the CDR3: TGCAGCGTTGACGGGGGAGTAGGACGAACTGAAGCTTTCTTT.